A single sample gave rise to the 32 T cell receptor beta chains below, sequenced in a study of cytomegalovirus exposure and HLA in healthy donors. Sequencing was performed with immunoSEQ multiplex PCR; in TCRdb, only in-frame clones are kept and a portion is missing. The sample includes about 79,000 clones, over 85% of them seen just once. The specimen sequenced was PBMCs. Every receptor here comes from a woman aged 25-40 years in good health and CMV-seronegative.

V is TRBV6-1 and J is TRBJ1-5; D is perhaps TRBD1 (6 bases). Trimming cost V 7 bases and J 5 bases, with 9 bases left between them. CDR3 length equals 12 residues. Per the germline V gene, CDR1 is MNHNS and CDR2 is SASEGT. CDR3 loop: CASTTGYQPQHF. The DNA for the CDR3 is TGTGCCAGCACTACAGGGTATCAGCCCCAGCATTTT.

This rearrangement joins TRBV9 to TRBJ2-3; 11 nucleotides match TRBD2. Germline V gives CDR1 SGDLS, CDR2 YYNGEE. The CDR3 runs 15 residues. Germline trimming cut 5 bases from V and 5 bases from J; bases unmatched to any gene: 7. The CDR3 region is CASRRGLAEGDTQYF. The CDR3 bases are TGTGCCAGCAGGAGGGGACTAGCGGAGGGAGATACGCAGTATTTT.

V is TRBV28 and J is TRBJ1-2, with D possibly matching TRBD1 (6 bases). Germline V lookup: CDR1 MDHEN, CDR2 SYDVKM. The V end was cut by 7 bases, the J end by 8 bases, with 20 bases between. This CDR3 contains 14 residues. The CDR3 coding sequence is TGTGCCAGCAAGGTTGGGACACCTATTAACGGCTACACCTTC. Protein: CASKVGTPINGYTF.

This chain links TRBV6-6 with TRBJ2-3; 9 bases agree with TRBD2. Germline V gene sequence: CDR1 MNHNY, CDR2 SVGAGI (reference sequence). The CDR3 is 14 residues long. The V gene end was trimmed by 7 bases and the J gene end by 4 bases; junction bases not matched to a gene: 6. Written as DNA, the CDR3 is TGTGCCAGCAAGATTAGCGGGGGCCCAGATACGCAGTATTTT. Encoded protein: CASKISGGPDTQYF.

The chain has TRBV11-2 and TRBJ2-7, with TRBD1 as a possible D gene (6 bases). V lost 1 base and J lost 2, with 12 bases in between. This CDR3 contains 15 residues. Per the germline V gene, CDR1 is SGHAT and CDR2 is FQNNGV. The CDR3 nucleotides are TGTGCCAGCAGCTTAGGAGGACAGACTACCTACGAGCAGTACTTC. This encodes CASSLGGQTTYEQYF.

This clone was detected once. This rearrangement joins TRBV30 to TRBJ1-1; weak D call: TRBD1 (6 bases). The V end was cut by 5 bases, the J end by 2 bases, with 9 bases between. Germline V gene data show CDR1 as GTSNPN and CDR2 as SVGIG (reference sequence). The CDR3 is 12 amino acids. CDR3 bases: TGTGCCTGGGGACAGTATAACACTGAAGCTTTCTTT. Amino acids: CAWGQYNTEAFF. Full variable domain (remainder filled in from reference TRBV30 and TRBJ1-1): SQTIHQWPATLVQPVGSPLSLECTVEGTSNPNLYWYRQAAGRGLQLLFYSVGIGQISSEVPQNLSASRPQDRQFILSSKKLLLSDSGFYLCAWGQYNTEAFFGQGTRLTVV.

V usage is TRBV7-3 and J usage is TRBJ2-1; TRBD2 matches at 8 bases. The germline CDR1 and CDR2 sequences are SGHTA and FQGTGA. The ends lost 5 bases at V and 10 bases at J; junction bases unmatched: 13. CDR3 length: 15 amino acids. CDR3 amino acids: CASSEGVSGRDEQFF. The CDR3 DNA sequence: TGTGCCAGCAGCGAGGGGGTAAGCGGGAGAGACGAGCAGTTCTTC.

This chain connects TRBV7-7 to TRBJ2-3, with D uncertain. The CDR3 runs to 14 residues. Germline V gene sequence: CDR1 SSHAT, CDR2 FNYEAQ (reference sequence). V was pared by 1 base and J by 4 bases, with 9 bases between. The CDR3 bases are TGTGCCAGCAGCTTAGAGTACAATTCAGATACGCAGTATTTT. It specifies CASSLEYNSDTQYF.

This clone occurred once. The chain employs TRBV14 and TRBJ2-7; possible D gene TRBD2, 5 bases. The CDR3 is 14 residues long. Trimming removed 0 bases from V and 6 bases from J, with 12 bases in between. Germline V gene sequence: CDR1 SGHDN, CDR2 FVKESK. The DNA for the CDR3 is TGTGCCAGCAGCCAAGATCGAGGGCTGAGCGAGCAGTACTTC. Translation gives CASSQDRGLSEQYF.

This clone was detected only a few times. The V call is TRBV7-8, the J call TRBJ1-6; a weak D match, TRBD1 (6 bases). This CDR3 comprises 14 residues. Germline lookup yields CDR1 SGHVS and CDR2 FQNEAQ. Deletions cut 5 bases from V and 5 bases from J, with 10 bases between. CDR3 region: CASSRQDHNSPLHF. DNA of the CDR3: TGTGCCAGCAGCCGACAGGATCATAATTCACCCCTCCACTTT. The full variable domain, in which reference TRBV7-8 and TRBJ1-6 provide the parts outside the CDR3, is GAGVSQSPRYKVAKRGQDVALRCDPISGHVSLFWYQQALGQGPEFLTYFQNEAQLDKSGLPSDRFFAERPEGSVSTLKIQRTQQEDSAVYLCASSRQDHNSPLHFGNGTRLTVT.

This chain links TRBV7-2 with TRBJ1-5, with D unclear. The CDR3 is 13 amino acids. Between the trimmed V and J ends, which lost 6 bases and 4 bases, there was a span of 10 bases. Germline V gene data show CDR1 as SGHTA and CDR2 as FQGNSA. CDR3 nucleotide sequence: TGTGCCAGCAGGGGCCGAGGGAATCAGCCCCAGCATTTT. It is translated as CASRGRGNQPQHF.

This clone was seen only once. The chain couples TRBV27 to TRBJ2-5; D might be TRBD2 (6 bases). Per germline, CDR1 MNHEY and CDR2 SMNVEV (reference sequence). CDR3 size: 16 residues. V was trimmed by 1 base and J by 2 bases, leaving 14 bases between them. The CDR3 DNA follows: TGTGCCAGCAGTTTATACGACGGGGGTAGGCAAGAGACCCAGTACTTC. Amino acids: CASSLYDGGRQETQYF.

This clone occurred once. The V and J genes are TRBV9 and TRBJ2-2; D is ambiguous. CDR1 and CDR2 (germline): SGDLS, YYNGEE. The V end lost 1 base, the J end lost 0 bases, and 10 bases lay between the germline ends. CDR3 size: 16 residues. DNA for the CDR3: TGTGCCAGCAGCGTATTCCGGAGTTCGAACACCGGGGAGCTGTTTTTT. Its translation is CASSVFRSSNTGELFF.

V usage is TRBV2 and J usage is TRBJ2-7, with 10 nucleotides matching TRBD1. The CDR3 consists of 12 residues. Germline CDR1 and CDR2: SNHLY and FYNNEI. Trimming cost V 8 bases and J 5 bases; bases outside gene matches: 3. Here the CDR3 DNA reads TGTGCCAGCGGGGGGACAGGGGACGAGCAGTACTTC. Translating it yields CASGGTGDEQYF.

This sequence joins TRBV4-3 and TRBJ2-1, with 9 bases aligning to TRBD2. CDR3 length: 19 amino acids. CDR1 is LGHNA, CDR2 YSLEER, per germline. Trimming removed 3 bases from V and 5 bases from J; junction bases left unmatched: 17. Here the CDR3 reads CASSQGKVRGGAGHNEQFF. DNA of the CDR3: TGCGCCAGCAGCCAGGGGAAGGTTCGCGGGGGGGCCGGGCACAATGAGCAGTTCTTC.

This chain joins TRBV30 and TRBJ1-2; D is perhaps TRBD1 (5 bases). The CDR3 runs to 11 residues. Germline values: CDR1 GTSNPN, CDR2 SVGIG (reference sequence). With 3 bases removed from V and 7 bases from J, the gap between germline ends came to 9 bases. The CDR3: CAWRGQGGYTF. The CDR3 DNA sequence: TGTGCCTGGAGAGGCCAGGGTGGCTACACCTTC.

The rearrangement uses TRBV19 and TRBJ2-5, with D possibly TRBD2 on 6 matching bases. The CDR3 loop spans 14 amino acids. Deletions cut 6 bases from V and 5 bases from J, with 16 bases between. Germline V gene sequence: CDR1 LNHDA, CDR2 SQIVND (reference sequence). The CDR3 loop is CASSYGGSTETQYF. CDR3 nucleotide sequence: TGTGCCAGTAGCTACGGGGGTAGTACGGAGACCCAGTACTTC.

The chain uses TRBV6-5 and TRBJ1-3; D unclear. This CDR3 contains 15 residues. Germline V gene lookup returns CDR1 MNHEY and CDR2 SVGAGI. Trimming shortened V by 6 bases and J by 0 bases, and 12 bases separated the two germline ends. Here the CDR3 DNA reads TGTGCCAGCAGCCCCGTTCAGATCTCTGGAAACACCATATATTTT. Amino acids: CASSPVQISGNTIYF.

The chain employs TRBV27 and TRBJ2-3; the match to TRBD2 covers 13 bases. Germline CDR1 and CDR2: MNHEY and SMNVEV (reference sequence). The CDR3 covers 15 residues. V lost 5 bases and J lost 3; bases outside the gene matches: 2. CDR3 sequence (DNA): TGTGCCAGCAGTCGGGGACTAGCGGGAACAGATACGCAGTATTTT. As protein: CASSRGLAGTDTQYF.

The chain joins TRBV7-9 to TRBJ2-7; a weak D match, TRBD2 (5 bases). V gave up 3 bases and J gave up 3 bases, with 12 bases separating them. The CDR3 loop spans 14 amino acids. CDR1 is SEHNR, CDR2 FQNEAQ, per germline (reference sequence). CDR3 DNA sequence: TGTGCCAGCAGCTTTACATCGGGGTTCTACGAGCAGTACTTC. Protein: CASSFTSGFYEQYF.

This clone occurred a few times. The V gene is TRBV7-3, the J gene TRBJ1-2, with TRBD1 identical over 7 bases. CDR3 size: 14 residues. From germline, CDR1 is SGHTA and CDR2 FQGTGA. J gave up 7 bases and V 5 bases, and 10 bases lay outside the gene matches. The CDR3 coding sequence is TGTGCCAGCAGCCCAGCGGGAGGGGGCTTTGGCTACACCTTC. It codes for CASSPAGGGFGYTF.

This sequence joins TRBV28 and TRBJ2-1; 10 bases align to TRBD2. Unmatched junction bases numbered 5, after V lost 5 bases and J lost 13 bases. The length of the CDR3 is 12 residues. Germline V gene lookup returns CDR1 MDHEN and CDR2 SYDVKM. CDR3 coding DNA: TGTGCCAGCAGTGACAGCGGGGGGGCCCAGTTCTTC. Its protein is CASSDSGGAQFF.

The genes are TRBV7-2 and TRBJ1-1, with D possibly being TRBD1 (6 bases). The CDR3 sequence is 15 residues long. V was pared by 3 bases and J by 1 base, with 12 bases between. The V gene's germline CDR1 is SGHTA and CDR2 FQGNSA. CDR3: CASSFYGRGNTEAFF. The CDR3 nucleotides read TGTGCCAGCAGCTTTTATGGCAGGGGGAACACTGAAGCTTTCTTT.

This chain joins TRBV5-6 and TRBJ1-2, with D perhaps matching TRBD1 (6 bases). Trimming took 0 bases from V and 6 from J, leaving 6 bases between them. Germline CDR1 SGHDT, CDR2 YYEEEE. This CDR3 spans 12 amino acids. The CDR3 protein is CASSLAGDGYTF. Here the CDR3 DNA reads TGTGCCAGCAGCTTGGCAGGGGATGGCTACACCTTC. Supplemented by reference TRBV5-6 and TRBJ1-2, the full variable domain reads DAGVTQSPTHLIKTRGQQVTLRCSPKSGHDTVSWYQQALGQGPQFIFQYYEEEERQRGNFPDRFSGHQFPNYSSELNVNALLLGDSALYLCASSLAGDGYTFGSGTRLTVV.

The chain carries TRBV11-3 and TRBJ1-1; TRBD1 aligns across 8 bases. The germline V gene encodes CDR1 SGHNT and CDR2 YENEEA. The V and J ends lost 5 bases and 6 bases, in that order; junction bases with no gene match: 2. CDR3 length: 12 amino acids. The CDR3 DNA reads as TGTGCCAGCAGCACAGGGGGTCCTGAAGCTTTCTTT. Translated: CASSTGGPEAFF.

V usage is TRBV9 and J usage is TRBJ2-1; 8 nucleotides agree with TRBD1. The CDR3 has 16 residues. Germline CDR1 and CDR2: SGDLS and YYNGEE. The V gene end was trimmed by 0 bases and the J gene end by 8 bases; junction bases not matched to a gene: 10. The CDR3 DNA reads as TGTGCCAGCAGCGTAGGACGACAGGGGTGGGGCGATGAGCAGTTCTTC. This sequence encodes CASSVGRQGWGDEQFF.

The chain is built from TRBV28 and TRBJ1-1; unclear D gene. The V gene's germline CDR1 is MDHEN and CDR2 SYDVKM. This CDR3 comprises 11 residues. V was trimmed by 6 bases and J by 11 bases, leaving 13 bases between them. CDR3 sequence (DNA): TGTGCCAGCAGCCGGCCTCTGGAGGCTTTCTTT. It codes for CASSRPLEAFF.

The chain uses TRBV11-2 and TRBJ1-2; D unresolved. Trimming stripped 4 bases from V and 3 bases from J, with 18 bases between. There are 16 residues in the CDR3. Germline loops: CDR1 SGHAT, CDR2 FQNNGV. The CDR3 DNA sequence: TGTGCCAGCAGCTCCCCCGCGAAATCCGCGCACTATGGCTACACCTTC. Its protein product is CASSSPAKSAHYGYTF.

This rearrangement joins TRBV7-2 to TRBJ1-1; 7 positions match TRBD1. V was pared by 5 bases and J by 1 base, with 10 bases of the junction left unmatched. The CDR3 is 16 amino acids. Germline CDR1 reads SGHTA; CDR2 reads FQGNSA. The CDR3 DNA is TGTGCCAGCAGCCCCCAGGGACAGACCCAGAACACTGAAGCTTTCTTT. This encodes CASSPQGQTQNTEAFF.

Here the CDR3 DNA reads TGTGCCTGGAGTATTGAACAGGGTTCGGCTAGGGGAGCTTTCTTT. Translating gives CAWSIEQGSARGAFF. The chain couples TRBV30 to TRBJ1-1; possible D gene TRBD1, 6 bases. Trimming pared 2 bases from V and 10 bases from J, leaving 23 bases between. Germline V gene data show CDR1 as GTSNPN and CDR2 as SVGIG (reference sequence). The CDR3 extends over 15 amino acids. The full variable domain, completed using reference TRBV30 and TRBJ1-1, is SQTIHQWPATLVQPVGSPLSLECTVEGTSNPNLYWYRQAAGRGLQLLFYSVGIGQISSEVPQNLSASRPQDRQFILSSKKLLLSDSGFYLCAWSIEQGSARGAFFGQGTRLTVV.

The rearrangement joins TRBV25-1 to TRBJ1-5, with TRBD1 matching 10 bases. The length of the CDR3 is 15 residues. V dropped 6 bases and J dropped 7; count of bases not matched to a gene: 9. In germline, CDR1 is MGHDK, CDR2 SYGVNS. The CDR3 bases are TGTGCCAGCAGCCTAGGGACAGGGGTCGGGCAGCCCCAGCATTTT. It yields the protein CASSLGTGVGQPQHF.

V gene TRBV4-2 combines with J gene TRBJ2-3; 8 nucleotides line up with TRBD2. CDR3 size: 17 residues. CDR1 and CDR2 from the germline V gene are LGHNA and YNFKEQ. The V and J ends lost 0 bases and 2 bases, in that order; junction bases with no gene match: 7. The CDR3 DNA is TGTGCCAGCAGCCAAGAGGCCAGACTAGCGCCCACAGATACGCAGTATTTT. As protein: CASSQEARLAPTDTQYF.